Each of the 5 T cell receptor beta chains below was sequenced from the same sample in a study of Ad26.COV2.S vaccination and SARS-CoV-2 variants. The sample's treatment: over 15 received Ad26.COV2.S at low or high dose, single or two shots; 5 received placebo; per-sample allocation not given. Sampling was performed 63 days after the first vaccine or placebo injection. The table came from immunoSEQ multiplex PCR; TCRdb's copy has only in-frame clones and leaves some out. The sample shows approximately 410,000 clones, more than 75% of them seen only once. Source: peripheral blood, taken in a trial of Ad26.COV2.S vaccine versus placebo. The origin of the receptors is a person aged 18-65 years who received the Ad26.COV2.S COVID-19 vaccine or a placebo.

Details on this clone: In the same sample, other DNA sequences code for this CDR3. The chain joins TRBV6-6 to TRBJ1-1; D gene uncertain. The ends were cut back, 4 bases at V and 3 bases at J, with 9 bases in the middle. The CDR3 extends over 13 amino acids. The germline CDR1 and CDR2 sequences are MNHNY and SVGAGI (reference sequence). The CDR3, as DNA: TGTGCCAGCAGTTCCCTCGGGGACACTGAAGCTTTCTTT. It specifies CASSSLGDTEAFF.

The chain employs TRBV7-9 and TRBJ1-1; D is unclear. The V and J ends lost 1 base and 8 bases respectively, with 14 bases between them. Germline CDR1 is SEHNR and CDR2 is FQNEAQ (reference sequence). The CDR3 totals 14 residues. CDR3 protein: CASSLGQRDSEAFF. CDR3 DNA sequence: TGTGCCAGCAGCTTAGGGCAGAGGGATTCAGAAGCTTTCTTT.

This clone has only one observation. The chain joins TRBV5-1 to TRBJ2-5; D is perhaps TRBD2 (7 bases). The germline CDR1 and CDR2 sequences are SGHRS and YFSETQ. Deletions cut 4 bases from V and 4 bases from J, with 20 bases between. The CDR3 totals 16 residues. As DNA, the CDR3 is TGCGCCAGCAGCCCCGGTAGGGGGGGGGCAGTAGAGACCCAGTACTTC. This encodes CASSPGRGGAVETQYF. Using reference TRBV5-1 and TRBJ2-5 for the parts outside the CDR3, the full variable domain is KAGVTQTPRYLIKTRGQQVTLSCSPISGHRSVSWYQQTPGQGLQFLFEYFSETQRNKGNFPGRFSGRQFSNSRSEMNVSTLELGDSALYLCASSPGRGGAVETQYFGPGTRLLVL.

J is TRBJ2-7 and V is TRBV10-1; 9 bases are shared with TRBD1. Germline CDR1 WNHNN, CDR2 SYGVQD (reference sequence). J lost 4 bases, V lost 0 bases, and 10 bases had no gene match. This CDR3 is 17 amino acids long. DNA of the CDR3: TGCGCCAGCAGTGAGTCAGGGACAGGGAGGCGTAGATACGAGCAGTACTTC. Protein sequence: CASSESGTGRRRYEQYF.

The chain uses TRBV7-9 and TRBJ2-5, with D possibly being TRBD2 (6 bases). The germline V gene encodes CDR1 SEHNR and CDR2 FQNEAQ (reference sequence). The V and J ends lost 5 bases and 5 bases respectively, with 12 bases between them. This CDR3 contains 13 residues. The CDR3 is CASSTGDTETQYF. For the CDR3, the DNA is TGTGCCAGCAGCACGGGGGATACGGAGACCCAGTACTTC. Complete variable domain (other parts from reference TRBV7-9 and TRBJ2-5): DTGVSQNPRHKITKRGQNVTFRCDPISEHNRLYWYRQTLGQGPEFLTYFQNEAQLEKSRLLSDRFSAERPKGSFSTLEIQRTEQGDSAMYLCASSTGDTETQYFGPGTRLLVL.